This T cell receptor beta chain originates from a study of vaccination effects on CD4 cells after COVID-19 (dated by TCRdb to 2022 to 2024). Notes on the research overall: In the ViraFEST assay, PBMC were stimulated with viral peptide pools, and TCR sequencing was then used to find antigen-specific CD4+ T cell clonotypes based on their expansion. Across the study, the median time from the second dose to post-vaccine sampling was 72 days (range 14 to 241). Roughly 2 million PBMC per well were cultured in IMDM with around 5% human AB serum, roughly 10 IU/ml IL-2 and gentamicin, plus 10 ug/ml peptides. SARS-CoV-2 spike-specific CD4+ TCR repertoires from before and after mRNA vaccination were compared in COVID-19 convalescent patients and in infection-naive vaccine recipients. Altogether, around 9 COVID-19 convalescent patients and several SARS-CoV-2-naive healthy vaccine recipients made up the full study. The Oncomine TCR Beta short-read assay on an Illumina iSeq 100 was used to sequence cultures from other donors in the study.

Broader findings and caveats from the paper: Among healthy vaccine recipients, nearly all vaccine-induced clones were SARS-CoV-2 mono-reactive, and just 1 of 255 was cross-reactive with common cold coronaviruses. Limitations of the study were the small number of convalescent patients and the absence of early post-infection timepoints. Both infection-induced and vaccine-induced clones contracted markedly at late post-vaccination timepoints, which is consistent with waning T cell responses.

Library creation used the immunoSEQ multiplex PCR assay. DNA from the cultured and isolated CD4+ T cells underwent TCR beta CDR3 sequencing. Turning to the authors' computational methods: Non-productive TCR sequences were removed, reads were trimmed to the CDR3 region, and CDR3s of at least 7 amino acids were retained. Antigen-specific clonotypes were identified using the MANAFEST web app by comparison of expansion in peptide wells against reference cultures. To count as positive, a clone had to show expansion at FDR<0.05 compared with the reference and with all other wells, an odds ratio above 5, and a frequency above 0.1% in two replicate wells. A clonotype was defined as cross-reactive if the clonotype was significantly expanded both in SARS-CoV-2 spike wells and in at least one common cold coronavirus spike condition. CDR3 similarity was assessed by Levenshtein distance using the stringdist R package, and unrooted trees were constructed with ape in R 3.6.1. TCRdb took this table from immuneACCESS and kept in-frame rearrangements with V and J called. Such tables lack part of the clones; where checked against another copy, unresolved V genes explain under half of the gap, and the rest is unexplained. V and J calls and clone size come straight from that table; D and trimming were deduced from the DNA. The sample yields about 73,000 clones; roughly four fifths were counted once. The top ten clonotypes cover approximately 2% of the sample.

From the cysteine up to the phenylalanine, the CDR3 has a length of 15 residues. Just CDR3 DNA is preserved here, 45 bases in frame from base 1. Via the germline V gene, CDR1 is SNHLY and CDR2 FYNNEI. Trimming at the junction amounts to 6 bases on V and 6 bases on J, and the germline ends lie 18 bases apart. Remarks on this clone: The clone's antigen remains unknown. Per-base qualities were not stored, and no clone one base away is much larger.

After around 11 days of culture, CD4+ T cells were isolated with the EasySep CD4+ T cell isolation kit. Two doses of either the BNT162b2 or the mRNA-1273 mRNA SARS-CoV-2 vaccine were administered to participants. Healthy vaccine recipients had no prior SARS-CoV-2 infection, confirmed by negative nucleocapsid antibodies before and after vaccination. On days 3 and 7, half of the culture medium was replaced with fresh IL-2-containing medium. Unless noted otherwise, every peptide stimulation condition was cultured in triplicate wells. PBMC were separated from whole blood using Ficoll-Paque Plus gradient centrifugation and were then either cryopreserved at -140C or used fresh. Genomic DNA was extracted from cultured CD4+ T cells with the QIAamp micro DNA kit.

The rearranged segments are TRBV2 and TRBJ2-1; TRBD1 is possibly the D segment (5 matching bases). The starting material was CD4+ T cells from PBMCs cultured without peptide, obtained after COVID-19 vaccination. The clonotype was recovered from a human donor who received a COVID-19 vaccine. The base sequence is TGTGCCAGCAGACAGGATAGCAGGCAAATCAATGAGCAGTTCTTC. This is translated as CASRQDSRQINEQFF.